The 4 T cell receptor beta chains below were found in one sample sequenced in a study of OX40 agonist ivuxolimab in advanced cancers. Assay used: immunoSEQ multiplex PCR; TCRdb lists only in-frame clones, some missing. In the table there are under 15,000 clones, about 75% of which are singletons. Sequences were derived from CD4+ or CD8+ T cells sorted from blood, sampled in a trial of the OX40 agonist ivuxolimab. The receptors were sampled from an adult with an advanced solid tumor such as melanoma, head and neck, liver or kidney cancer.

This clone appeared a few times. The rearrangement joins TRBV27 to TRBJ1-5, with D perhaps TRBD1 (5 bases). This CDR3 comprises 13 residues. Germline CDR1 reads MNHEY; CDR2 reads SMNVEV (reference sequence). Deletions cut 9 bases from V and 0 bases from J, with 9 bases between. In DNA, the CDR3 is TGTGCCAGTTCCAGGGTTAGCAATCAGCCCCAGCATTTT. Encoded protein: CASSRVSNQPQHF.

This sequence joins TRBV14 and TRBJ2-7; D remains ambiguous. This CDR3 is 13 amino acids long. The germline CDR1 and CDR2 sequences are SGHDN and FVKESK. Trimming pared 0 bases from V and 6 bases from J, leaving 9 bases between. The CDR3 DNA reads TGTGCCAGCAGCCAAGATCTCGACGGCGAGCAGTACTTC. Translating gives CASSQDLDGEQYF.

This clone came up once. The chain couples TRBV4-3 to TRBJ1-1; D is possibly TRBD1 (5 bases). The germline V and J ends were trimmed by 1 base and 3 bases, with 9 bases remaining between them. Per the germline V gene, CDR1 is LGHNA and CDR2 is YSLEER. This CDR3 contains 14 residues. The CDR3 DNA is TGCGCCAGCAGCCAAGGGGGGGATTACACTGAAGCTTTCTTT. Translation gives CASSQGGDYTEAFF.

The CDR3: CASSNHAGTGGETEAFF. DNA for the CDR3: TGTGCCAGCAGCAATCATGCCGGGACAGGGGGCGAGACTGAAGCTTTCTTT. The chain carries TRBV7-8 and TRBJ1-1; 12 bases fit TRBD1. Germline-derived CDR1 and CDR2 are SGHVS and FQNEAQ. The CDR3 totals 17 residues. J gave up 5 bases and V 5 bases, and 12 bases lay outside the gene matches. Supplemented by reference TRBV7-8 and TRBJ1-1, the full variable domain reads GAGVSQSPRYKVAKRGQDVALRCDPISGHVSLFWYQQALGQGPEFLTYFQNEAQLDKSGLPSDRFFAERPEGSVSTLKIQRTQQEDSAVYLCASSNHAGTGGETEAFFGQGTRLTVV.